Below, 30 T cell receptor beta chains from the same sample are listed, as sequenced in a study of T cell changes during pregnancy in multiple sclerosis. The protocol was immunoSEQ multiplex PCR, while the TCRdb copy is restricted to in-frame clones and leaves out a portion. The table records about 72,000 clones, 91% of them present only once. Sequencing used peripheral blood, obtained in the third trimester of pregnancy. The receptors shown here come from a female donor in good health, enrolled as a control in a pregnancy study.

The chain links TRBV7-2 to TRBJ1-5, with 9 bases that match TRBD1. CDR1 and CDR2 (germline): SGHTA, FQGNSA. The CDR3 spans 13 residues. The ends lost 3 bases at V and 7 bases at J; junction bases unmatched: 1. CDR3 region: CASSFTGGQPQHF. In nucleotides, the CDR3 is TGTGCCAGCAGCTTCACAGGGGGCCAGCCCCAGCATTTT.

V gene TRBV25-1 combines with J gene TRBJ1-1, with 8 bases fitting TRBD1. Germline V lookup: CDR1 MGHDK, CDR2 SYGVNS. The CDR3 length is 14 residues. J lost 0 bases, V lost 6 bases, and 3 bases had no gene match. CDR3 DNA sequence: TGTGCCAGCAGCGGGGACAGGATGAACACTGAAGCTTTCTTT. Protein: CASSGDRMNTEAFF.

V usage is TRBV7-9 and J usage is TRBJ1-1; D is undetermined. Trimming removed 2 bases at V and 4 bases at J, with 5 bases between. CDR3 length: 12 residues. In germline, CDR1 is SEHNR, CDR2 FQNEAQ (reference sequence). The CDR3 loop is CASSLSLTEAFF. DNA for the CDR3: TGTGCCAGCAGCTTATCCCTCACTGAAGCTTTCTTT.

This clone showed up just once. The genes are TRBV19 and TRBJ1-2, with 9 bases fitting TRBD1. Losses at the gene ends were 7 bases for V and 1 base for J; bases not matched to a gene: 13. The length of the CDR3 is 17 residues. Germline V gene sequence: CDR1 LNHDA, CDR2 SQIVND (reference sequence). The CDR3 DNA reads TGTGCCAGTAACTACAGGGGGCAGAGGAGTGGTAACTATGGCTACACCTTC. It translates to CASNYRGQRSGNYGYTF.

The V call is TRBV15, the J call TRBJ2-5, with D possibly being TRBD1 (5 bases). CDR3 length equals 15 residues. The germline V and J ends were trimmed by 7 bases and 2 bases, with 17 bases remaining between them. The V gene's germline CDR1 is LNHNV and CDR2 YYDKDF (reference sequence). The CDR3 DNA reads TGTGCCACCACCAGGTGGGCAGGGCCACAAGAGACCCAGTACTTC. Its translation: CATTRWAGPQETQYF.

The chain is built from TRBV4-1 and TRBJ2-1; 8 bases map to TRBD2. The J segment lost 5 bases and the V segment lost 4 bases, leaving 13 bases of the junction unmatched. Germline V CDR1 and CDR2: MGHRA, YSYEKL. The CDR3 runs to 17 residues. CDR3 bases: TGCGCCAGCAGCCCTGTCCGTCGGCGGGGGGCGAACAATGAGCAGTTCTTC. Protein: CASSPVRRRGANNEQFF.

This chain connects TRBV28 to TRBJ2-1, with 8 bases identical to TRBD1. This CDR3 has 13 amino acids. Germline CDR1 and CDR2: MDHEN and SYDVKM. The V gene end was trimmed by 8 bases and the J gene end by 4 bases; junction bases not matched to a gene: 4. For the CDR3, the DNA is TGTGCCAGCGGACAGGGTTCATACAATGAGCAGTTCTTC. Translation gives CASGQGSYNEQFF.

The chain is built from TRBV2 and TRBJ2-7; 12 positions match TRBD2. The CDR3 sequence is 14 residues long. Germline CDR1 and CDR2: SNHLY and FYNNEI. J lost 6 bases, V lost 8 bases, and 8 bases had no gene match. In DNA, the CDR3 is TGTGCCAGCTGGGAGACTAGCGGGAGAGGCGAGCAGTACTTC. Protein: CASWETSGRGEQYF.

This clone was observed a handful of times. The chain links TRBV6-1 to TRBJ1-1, with unresolved D. The CDR3 is made up of 13 amino acids. Germline-derived CDR1 and CDR2 are MNHNS and SASEGT. V lost 0 bases to trimming and J lost 5 bases, with 7 bases between them. The CDR3 DNA reads TGTGCCAGCAGTGAAGCGTCGACAACTGAAGCTTTCTTT. Protein sequence: CASSEASTTEAFF.

There are a few counts of this clone. Here the CDR3 reads CASSSRQGSGYTF. The CDR3 nucleotides are TGTGCCAGCAGCTCTAGACAGGGGAGCGGCTACACCTTC. This chain connects TRBV4-2 to TRBJ1-2; 8 nucleotides align to TRBD1. Germline values: CDR1 LGHNA, CDR2 YNFKEQ. Unmatched junction bases numbered 7, after V lost 5 bases and J lost 8 bases. The CDR3 is made up of 13 amino acids.

The chain links TRBV23-1 to TRBJ2-5; 10 positions agree with TRBD1. TRBV23-1 is treated as an ORF (open reading frame) with a function not yet certain. CDR3 length: 15 residues. The ends lost 3 bases at V and 2 bases at J; junction bases unmatched: 3. The CDR3 region has the DNA TGCGCCAGCAGTCACAGGACAGGGGGGCAAGAGACCCAGTACTTC. Residues: CASSHRTGGQETQYF.

The chain carries TRBV6-1 and TRBJ1-5; D unresolved. This CDR3 is built from 17 residues. Germline V gene lookup returns CDR1 MNHNS and CDR2 SASEGT. The V end lost 1 base, the J end lost 1 base, and 14 bases lay between the germline ends. The CDR3: CASSEVWEPISNQPQHF. For the CDR3, the DNA is TGTGCCAGCAGTGAAGTTTGGGAGCCGATCAGCAATCAGCCCCAGCATTTT.

The gene calls are TRBV9 and TRBJ2-3; 10 bases map to TRBD2. This CDR3 contains 19 residues. CDR1 is SGDLS, CDR2 YYNGEE, per germline. The ends lost 4 bases at V and 4 bases at J; junction bases unmatched: 18. This chain's CDR3 is CASSPHGGLAGEGPDTQYF. The CDR3 DNA sequence: TGTGCCAGCAGCCCCCATGGAGGGCTAGCGGGAGAGGGGCCAGATACGCAGTATTTT.

The rearrangement links TRBV4-1 to TRBJ1-2; 7 nucleotides line up with TRBD1. CDR3 length: 15 amino acids. V shed 4 bases and J 0 bases; nucleotides not matched to a gene: 5. The V gene's germline CDR1 is MGHRA and CDR2 YSYEKL. CDR3 coding DNA: TGCGCCAGCAGCCCACAGGACAGGACTAACTATGGCTACACCTTC. Protein sequence: CASSPQDRTNYGYTF.

V is TRBV28 and J is TRBJ1-2, with 7 bases matching TRBD1. This CDR3 has 16 amino acids. J gave up 2 bases and V 1 base, and 7 bases lay outside the gene matches. Germline lookup yields CDR1 MDHEN and CDR2 SYDVKM. The CDR3 loop reads CASSLFGTANNYGYTF. The CDR3 DNA reads as TGTGCCAGCAGTTTATTTGGGACAGCGAACAACTATGGCTACACCTTC.

V gene TRBV7-9 combines with J gene TRBJ2-5, with a possible D match to TRBD1 (6 bases). In germline, CDR1 is SEHNR, CDR2 FQNEAQ (reference sequence). V was trimmed by 5 bases and J by 4 bases, leaving 11 bases between them. This CDR3 has 13 amino acids. The CDR3 loop is CASSPKGGETQYF. As DNA, the CDR3 is TGTGCCAGCAGCCCGAAAGGGGGAGAGACCCAGTACTTC.

The gene calls are TRBV11-3 and TRBJ2-1, with TRBD2 identical over 10 bases. The germline V gene encodes CDR1 SGHNT and CDR2 YENEEA. V dropped 3 bases and J dropped 4; count of bases not matched to a gene: 3. The CDR3 is made up of 15 amino acids. CDR3 loop: CASSFGLAEYNEQFF. The CDR3 DNA sequence: TGTGCCAGCAGCTTTGGACTAGCGGAGTACAATGAGCAGTTCTTC. Combining the CDR3 with reference TRBV11-3 and TRBJ2-1 gives the whole variable domain EAGVVQSPRYKIIEKKQPVAFWCNPISGHNTLYWYLQNLGQGPELLIRYENEEAVDDSQLPKDRFSAERLKGVDSTLKIQPAELGDSAVYLCASSFGLAEYNEQFFGPGTRLTVL.

The V and J genes are TRBV29-1 and TRBJ1-1; 11 bases map to TRBD1. The germline V gene has CDR1 SQVTM and CDR2 ANQGSEA. The CDR3 is made up of 13 amino acids. The junction had 6 bases not matched to a gene; V was cut back by 7 bases and J by 5 bases. CDR3 loop: CSGWTGGGTEAFF. DNA of the CDR3: TGCAGCGGCTGGACAGGGGGCGGAACTGAAGCTTTCTTT.

In DNA, the CDR3 is TGTGCCAGCAGTGTTCGGACGTCGGGAGTCAATCAGCCCCAGCATTTT. This gives the protein CASSVRTSGVNQPQHF. The J gene is TRBJ1-5, the V gene TRBV6-6; D gene uncertain. V was trimmed by 5 bases and J by 3 bases, leaving 17 bases between them. The length of the CDR3 is 16 residues. Germline CDR1 MNHNY, CDR2 SVGAGI (reference sequence).

This clone was recorded once. CDR3 loop: CASRADEAGANVLTF. The CDR3 nucleotides read TGCGCCAGCAGGGCCGACGAGGCGGGGGCCAACGTCCTGACTTTC. This chain links TRBV10-2 with TRBJ2-6; D is unresolved. This CDR3 region has 15 residues. The V and J ends lost 6 bases and 4 bases respectively, with 13 bases between them. Germline-derived CDR1 and CDR2 are WSHSY and SAAADI.

The chain uses TRBV11-2 and TRBJ2-7, with TRBD1 identical over 9 bases. The ends lost 5 bases at V and 4 bases at J; junction bases unmatched: 21. CDR3 length equals 19 residues. Germline V lookup: CDR1 SGHAT, CDR2 FQNNGV. Here the CDR3 DNA reads TGTGCCAGCAGCCCGCACAGGGGGCGAGGTACCTCCCGTGGGTACGAGCAGTACTTC. This encodes CASSPHRGRGTSRGYEQYF.

The rearrangement links TRBV30 to TRBJ1-6; TRBD1 aligns across 8 bases. CDR3 length: 15 amino acids. V gave up 2 bases and J gave up 8 bases; unmatched junction bases: 8. In germline, CDR1 is GTSNPN, CDR2 SVGIG (reference sequence). The CDR3 is CAWSRQGARDSPLHF. Written as DNA, the CDR3 is TGTGCCTGGAGTCGTCAGGGGGCTAGGGATTCACCCCTCCACTTT.

The genes are TRBV28 and TRBJ1-2, with TRBD1 identical over 10 bases. CDR3 length: 15 amino acids. Trimming cost V 6 bases and J 5 bases; bases outside gene matches: 9. From germline, CDR1 is MDHEN and CDR2 SYDVKM. The CDR3 region is CASRLARDRGYGYTF. CDR3 nucleotide sequence: TGTGCCAGCAGACTAGCCCGGGACAGGGGATATGGCTACACCTTC.

This chain uses TRBV19 with TRBJ1-1; D ambiguous. The CDR3 is 12 amino acids. V dropped 7 bases and J dropped 0 bases, with 6 bases sitting between them. Germline V gene data show CDR1 as LNHDA and CDR2 as SQIVND (reference sequence). CDR3 nucleotides: TGTGCCAGTATAAGCCTGAACACTGAAGCTTTCTTT. It specifies CASISLNTEAFF.

This chain links TRBV27 with TRBJ2-5; 8 bases are a match to TRBD2. CDR3 length: 16 amino acids. Trimming at V came to 5 bases and at J to 1 base, leaving 9 bases not matched to a gene. Germline V gives CDR1 MNHEY, CDR2 SMNVEV (reference sequence). Written as DNA, the CDR3 is TGTGCCAGCAGTCCTCGGGGGGGAGGGTTCCAAGAGACCCAGTACTTC. It specifies CASSPRGGGFQETQYF.

V is TRBV30 and J is TRBJ1-2; D may be TRBD1 (5 bases). V lost 4 bases to trimming and J lost 7 bases, with 19 bases between them. This CDR3 is built from 14 residues. Germline values: CDR1 GTSNPN, CDR2 SVGIG (reference sequence). CDR3 sequence (DNA): TGTGCCTGGACTGTGGCGTCCGGACAAGGTGGCTACACCTTC. Its translation: CAWTVASGQGGYTF.

The CDR3, as DNA: TGCGCCAGCAGTTATCGGACTAGCGGGAAGGGGGATACGCAGTATTTT. This codes for CASSYRTSGKGDTQYF. The J gene is TRBJ2-3, the V gene TRBV5-1, with 12 nucleotides matching TRBD2. V lost 5 bases to trimming and J lost 6 bases; unmatched junction nucleotides: 10. CDR3 length: 16 amino acids. Germline V gene data show CDR1 as SGHRS and CDR2 as YFSETQ.

The chain carries TRBV29-1 and TRBJ1-4, with 7 bases aligning to TRBD1. After removal of 6 bases from V and 2 bases from J, the junction contained 9 bases not matched to a gene. The CDR3 spans 15 residues. Germline V gene lookup returns CDR1 SQVTM and CDR2 ANQGSEA. The CDR3 sequence: CSVTGFTGTNEKLFF. The DNA of the CDR3 is TGCAGCGTGACAGGGTTTACTGGGACTAATGAAAAACTGTTTTTT.

The V gene is TRBV15, the J gene TRBJ1-3; 8 bases match TRBD1. Germline CDR1 reads LNHNV; CDR2 reads YYDKDF (reference sequence). This CDR3 is 18 amino acids long. The J segment lost 4 bases and the V segment lost 3 bases, leaving 14 bases of the junction unmatched. The DNA for the CDR3 is TGTGCCACCAGCAGCATAGGACAAGGCAGGGGGCAAGGAAACACCATATATTTT. Protein sequence: CATSSIGQGRGQGNTIYF.

The chain uses TRBV5-5 and TRBJ1-1, with D possibly being TRBD1 (6 bases). The CDR3 runs to 17 residues. Trimming took 1 base from V and 8 from J, leaving 24 bases between them. CDR1 SGHKS and CDR2 YYEKEE come from the germline V gene (reference sequence). This CDR3 is CASSLRSNVNRANEAFF. The CDR3, as DNA: TGTGCCAGCAGCTTGCGGTCTAACGTGAACAGGGCTAACGAAGCTTTCTTT.